A single TCR beta chain is shown here with its context. Isolation per sample recovered at least 6 million PBMCs. Germline V CDR1 and CDR2: SGHRS, YFSETQ. Trimming removed 2 bases at V and 0 bases at J, with 7 bases between. The CDR3 consists of 14 residues. Sample-barcoded 5' priming and a J-beta primer mix drove a second PCR of about 7 to 12 cycles. TCRdb analysed the 5' RACE reads with MiXCR anew, one entry per CDR3 protein. The top ten clones hold roughly 3.9% of a sample with hundreds of thousands of distinct CDR3 sequences, 20% to 25% of them seen once. This sample stems from a study of blood T cells in healthy people across ages.

The chain carries TRBV5-1 and TRBJ2-3; D gene ambiguous. This clonotype originated in an older man in good health. What was sequenced was blood. CDR3 coding DNA: TGCGCCAGCAGCTTCCTCCCCAGCACAGATACGCAGTATTTT. This translates into CASSFLPSTDTQYF.